One sample yielded the 29 T cell receptor beta chains listed below, sequenced in a study of shared T cell receptors in the human thymus. Some clones are missing from TCRdb's copy, which holds only in-frame ones; the method was immunoSEQ multiplex PCR. Among a few hundred thousand clones listed, roughly 94% were seen once. Sequenced: thymocytes. The origin of the receptors is a human donor.

The gene calls are TRBV18 and TRBJ2-7, with D perhaps matching TRBD1 (5 bases). The CDR3 totals 17 residues. Germline values: CDR1 KGHSH, CDR2 LQKENI. V lost 0 bases, J lost 7 bases, and 22 bases lay in between. CDR3 bases: TGTGCCAGCTCACCACCGGAGCAGGGTAACGGGTCGGGTGAGCAGTACTTC. Protein: CASSPPEQGNGSGEQYF.

V and J are TRBV10-2 and TRBJ2-5; D is ambiguous. The V gene lost 6 bases and the J gene lost 5 bases, with 16 bases spanning the gap. This CDR3 has 14 amino acids. Germline V gene lookup returns CDR1 WSHSY and CDR2 SAAADI. CDR3: CASSHPPSAETQYF. For the CDR3, the DNA is TGCGCCAGCAGCCACCCCCCCTCGGCGGAGACCCAGTACTTC.

Here the CDR3 reads CSVQRSGELFF. DNA of the CDR3: TGCAGCGTCCAGAGGTCCGGGGAGCTGTTTTTT. V gene TRBV29-1 combines with J gene TRBJ2-2, with unresolved D. V shed 6 bases and J shed 6 bases, with 8 bases lying between them. CDR3 length equals 11 residues. Germline-derived CDR1 and CDR2 are SQVTM and ANQGSEA.

The genes are TRBV19 and TRBJ1-5; the match to TRBD1 covers 8 bases. V was pared by 9 bases and J by 5 bases, with 12 bases of the junction left unmatched. This CDR3 spans 15 amino acids. CDR1 LNHDA and CDR2 SQIVND come from the germline V gene (reference sequence). The CDR3 sequence is CASNRDRCLDQPQHF. The DNA for the CDR3 is TGTGCCAGCAATAGGGACAGGTGTTTAGATCAGCCCCAGCATTTT.

This clone has a single count. The chain combines TRBV4-2 with TRBJ2-2; D is possibly TRBD1 (6 bases). From germline, CDR1 is LGHNA and CDR2 YNFKEQ. The CDR3 covers 15 residues. Trimming took 4 bases from V and 4 from J, leaving 13 bases between them. The CDR3 here is CASSLGFRGTGELFF. CDR3 nucleotides: TGTGCCAGCAGCCTGGGATTCAGGGGCACCGGGGAGCTGTTTTTT.

The CDR3 nucleotides read TGTGCCAGCAGTTTAGAAGGAAACAATGAGCAGTTCTTC. Translating gives CASSLEGNNEQFF. V gene TRBV27 combines with J gene TRBJ2-1; no reliable D call. The V gene's germline CDR1 is MNHEY and CDR2 SMNVEV (reference sequence). V was cut by 2 bases and J by 5 bases, with 7 bases left in between. The CDR3 is 13 amino acids.

The chain joins TRBV7-9 to TRBJ1-3; D is unresolved. CDR1 and CDR2 (germline): SEHNR, FQNEAQ (reference sequence). The CDR3 is made up of 14 amino acids. The V and J ends lost 5 bases and 1 base respectively, with 9 bases between them. The CDR3 is CASSPRPSGNTIYF. The CDR3 DNA reads TGTGCCAGCAGCCCCCGCCCGTCTGGAAACACCATATATTTT.

V usage is TRBV6-1 and J usage is TRBJ1-1; D ambiguous. The germline CDR1 and CDR2 sequences are MNHNS and SASEGT. The V end lost 6 bases, the J end lost 11 bases, and 13 bases lay between the germline ends. The CDR3 length is 11 residues. In DNA form, the CDR3 reads TGTGCCAGCAGATTCAAAGGGAGGGCTTTCTTT. This translates into CASRFKGRAFF.

The CDR3, as DNA: TGTGCCAGCAGTTACCCAGGGGACGGAAACACCATATATTTT. It is translated as CASSYPGDGNTIYF. The rearrangement joins TRBV28 to TRBJ1-3, with a possible D match to TRBD1 (6 bases). Germline CDR1 MDHEN, CDR2 SYDVKM. The V end was cut by 4 bases, the J end by 4 bases, with 11 bases between. This CDR3 has 14 residues.

The chain is built from TRBV28 and TRBJ1-2; a possible D gene is TRBD1 (6 bases). Germline assignment: CDR1 MDHEN and CDR2 SYDVKM. The CDR3 sequence is 16 residues long. The V gene lost 7 bases and the J gene lost 5 bases, with 23 bases spanning the gap. CDR3 bases: TGTGCCAGCAAAATCACCACAGAGGGGGGGTATTATGGCTACACCTTC. It encodes CASKITTEGGYYGYTF.

The J gene is TRBJ1-1, the V gene TRBV5-8; maybe TRBD1 (6 bases). Trimming removed 6 bases at V and 0 bases at J, with 15 bases between. The V gene's germline CDR1 is SGHTS and CDR2 YDEGEE. This CDR3 has 15 residues. CDR3 sequence reads: CASITPGHLNTEAFF. CDR3 nucleotide sequence: TGTGCCAGCATTACTCCGGGACACCTGAACACTGAAGCTTTCTTT.

This clone appeared a few times. The J gene is TRBJ1-5, the V gene TRBV28; D is possibly TRBD1 (6 bases). Deletions cut 2 bases from V and 0 bases from J, with 20 bases between. The CDR3 is 19 residues long. Germline V gene data show CDR1 as MDHEN and CDR2 as SYDVKM. CDR3 sequence reads: CASSLALQGQRVSNQPQHF. In DNA form, the CDR3 reads TGTGCCAGCAGTTTAGCCTTACAGGGACAAAGAGTTAGCAATCAGCCCCAGCATTTT.

This clone showed up just a few times. The chain couples TRBV27 to TRBJ1-5; maybe TRBD1 (6 bases). The CDR3 covers 14 residues. Trimming removed 5 bases at V and 5 bases at J, with 13 bases between. The V gene's germline CDR1 is MNHEY and CDR2 SMNVEV (reference sequence). As DNA, the CDR3 is TGTGCCAGCAGTACAGGGTTTGCCGATCAGCCCCAGCATTTT. Its translation: CASSTGFADQPQHF.

J is TRBJ2-7 and V is TRBV15; D remains unclear. The CDR3 is 18 amino acids. V lost 0 bases and J 0 bases, leaving 18 bases between the germline ends. CDR1 is LNHNV and CDR2 is YYDKDF in the germline V gene (reference sequence). The CDR3 DNA follows: TGTGCCACCAGCAGAGATACGGCCAGGACCAAGAGCTCCTACGAGCAGTACTTC. It yields the protein CATSRDTARTKSSYEQYF.

This clone has more than one count but fewer than ten. The V gene is TRBV5-6, the J gene TRBJ1-1; D is undetermined. The ends were cut back, 3 bases at V and 3 bases at J, with 12 bases in the middle. The CDR3 has 14 amino acids. Per germline, CDR1 SGHDT and CDR2 YYEEEE. The CDR3 is CASSSKGLDTEAFF. DNA of the CDR3: TGTGCCAGCAGCTCCAAAGGGTTGGACACTGAAGCTTTCTTT.

The chain recombines TRBV5-6 with TRBJ2-7, with 11 bases that match TRBD2. Germline CDR1 reads SGHDT; CDR2 reads YYEEEE. The CDR3 is 16 residues long. V gave up 4 bases and J gave up 1 base; unmatched junction bases: 7. This CDR3 is CASSRRLAGGSYEQYF. For the CDR3, the DNA is TGTGCCAGCAGCCGTCGGCTAGCGGGAGGTTCCTACGAGCAGTACTTC.

Here the CDR3 reads CASSQGDRDPYEQYF. The CDR3 DNA follows: TGCGCCAGCAGCCAAGGGGACAGGGATCCCTACGAGCAGTACTTC. The chain links TRBV4-3 to TRBJ2-7, with 9 bases lining up with TRBD1. This CDR3 has 15 amino acids. The germline V gene encodes CDR1 LGHNA and CDR2 YSLEER. V trimming: 1 base; J trimming: 2 bases; junction bases outside the gene matches: 3.

This CDR3 is CASSVEGGRAQETQYF. CDR3 in DNA: TGTGCCAGCAGCGTAGAGGGCGGGAGGGCCCAAGAGACCCAGTACTTC. The chain has TRBV9 and TRBJ2-5; TRBD2 matches 9 bases. Per germline, CDR1 SGDLS and CDR2 YYNGEE. V gave up 0 bases and J gave up 1 base; unmatched junction bases: 4. This CDR3 region has 16 residues.

The chain joins TRBV30 to TRBJ2-1; the match to TRBD2 covers 8 bases. The CDR3 extends over 13 amino acids. V was clipped by 4 bases and J by 6 bases; unmatched bases: 5. Germline V gene lookup returns CDR1 GTSNPN and CDR2 SVGIG (reference sequence). The CDR3 DNA is TGTGCCTGGATGAAACTAGCGGTCAATGAGCAGTTCTTC. Amino acids: CAWMKLAVNEQFF. Complete variable domain (other parts from reference TRBV30 and TRBJ2-1): SQTIHQWPATLVQPVGSPLSLECTVEGTSNPNLYWYRQAAGRGLQLLFYSVGIGQISSEVPQNLSASRPQDRQFILSSKKLLLSDSGFYLCAWMKLAVNEQFFGPGTRLTVL.

This chain uses TRBV2 with TRBJ2-4; D is possibly TRBD1 or TRBD2 (5 bases each). Trimming stripped 4 bases from V and 0 bases from J, with 10 bases between. CDR3 length: 15 residues. Per the germline V gene, CDR1 is SNHLY and CDR2 is FYNNEI. CDR3 residues: CASSVRELAKNIQYF. CDR3 coding DNA: TGTGCCAGCAGTGTCAGGGAGCTAGCCAAAAACATTCAGTACTTC. Full variable domain (rest looked up from reference TRBV2 and TRBJ2-4): EPEVTQTPSHQVTQMGQEVILRCVPISNHLYFYWYRQILGQKVEFLVSFYNNEISEKSEIFDDQFSVERPDGSNFTLKIRSTKLEDSAMYFCASSVRELAKNIQYFGAGTRLSVL.

DNA of the CDR3: TGTGCCAGTAGTATGGTAGCGGGAGGTCGGGGCACAGATACGCAGTATTTT. It encodes CASSMVAGGRGTDTQYF. The J gene is TRBJ2-3, the V gene TRBV19; 10 positions match TRBD2. The J segment lost 1 base and the V segment lost 3 bases, leaving 7 bases of the junction unmatched. The CDR3 covers 17 residues. The germline V gene encodes CDR1 LNHDA and CDR2 SQIVND (reference sequence). Full variable domain (remainder filled in from reference TRBV19 and TRBJ2-3): DGGITQSPKYLFRKEGQNVTLSCEQNLNHDAMYWYRQDPGQGLRLIYYSQIVNDFQKGDIAEGYSVSREKKESFPLTVTSAQKNPTAFYLCASSMVAGGRGTDTQYFGPGTRLTVL.

The gene calls are TRBV10-3 and TRBJ1-4; TRBD1 matches 7 bases. J lost 3 bases, V lost 6 bases, and 7 bases had no gene match. This CDR3 contains 15 residues. Germline V gives CDR1 ENHRY, CDR2 SYGVKD. The CDR3 nucleotides read TGTGCCATCAGGGGCGGACAGGCGGCTAATGAAAAACTGTTTTTT. Translated: CAIRGGQAANEKLFF.

The J gene is TRBJ2-5, the V gene TRBV29-1; 12 nucleotides line up with TRBD2. This CDR3 is built from 14 residues. The germline CDR1 and CDR2 sequences are SQVTM and ANQGSEA. The junction had 8 bases not matched to a gene; V was cut back by 6 bases and J by 6 bases. In DNA form, the CDR3 reads TGCAGCGTGCTAGGGACTAGCGGGCATAAGACCCAGTACTTC. This translates into CSVLGTSGHKTQYF.

In this sample, this clone turned up once. J is TRBJ2-7 and V is TRBV5-4, with 10 nucleotides matching TRBD2. The germline gives CDR1 SGHNT, CDR2 YYREEE (reference sequence). Trimming took 0 bases from V and 10 from J; bases not matched to a gene: 7. This CDR3 has 14 amino acids. This CDR3 is CASSLVELAGAQYF. CDR3 DNA sequence: TGTGCCAGCAGCTTGGTAGAGCTAGCGGGAGCCCAGTACTTC.

The chain couples TRBV27 to TRBJ2-7, with D possibly being TRBD2 (5 bases). The V gene lost 2 bases and the J gene lost 3 bases, with 11 bases spanning the gap. The CDR3 has 14 residues. Germline values: CDR1 MNHEY, CDR2 SMNVEV (reference sequence). For the CDR3, the DNA is TGTGCCAGCAGTTTAAGTAGCGAGGGCTACGAGCAGTACTTC. It is translated as CASSLSSEGYEQYF.

This chain connects TRBV9 to TRBJ2-7; D uncertain. CDR3 length: 14 residues. From germline, CDR1 is SGDLS and CDR2 YYNGEE. Trimming pared 4 bases from V and 3 bases from J, leaving 14 bases between. The CDR3 bases are TGTGCCAGCAGCCCCTCGTCCAGCAACTACGAGCAGTACTTC. Its translation: CASSPSSSNYEQYF.

The chain uses TRBV28 and TRBJ2-1; the D gene is possibly TRBD2 (5 bases). V was cut by 1 base and J by 3 bases, with 19 bases left in between. Germline CDR1 and CDR2: MDHEN and SYDVKM. This CDR3 region has 18 residues. Here the CDR3 DNA reads TGTGCCAGCAGTTTATTGGCTCGGCCTAGAGGGCACTACAATGAGCAGTTCTTC. This encodes CASSLLARPRGHYNEQFF.

The chain has TRBV4-3 and TRBJ2-6; 8 bases align to TRBD1. J lost 1 base, V lost 0 bases, and 14 bases had no gene match. Germline values: CDR1 LGHNA, CDR2 YSLEER. This CDR3 region has 21 residues. CDR3 in DNA: TGCGCCAGCAGCCAAGATTGGGGACAGGTTAAAGTCTTTTCTGGGGCCAACGTCCTGACTTTC. Amino acids: CASSQDWGQVKVFSGANVLTF.

This chain links TRBV5-1 with TRBJ2-1; D is ambiguous. Germline CDR1 and CDR2: SGHRS and YFSETQ. Deletions cut 0 bases from V and 10 bases from J, with 5 bases between. This CDR3 comprises 11 residues. The CDR3 region is CASSLAHEQFF. The CDR3 bases are TGCGCCAGCAGCTTGGCCCACGAGCAGTTCTTC.